Listed below are T cell receptor beta chains from one sample, sequenced in a study of blood T cell repertoires in COVID-19. Assay used: immunoSEQ multiplex PCR; TCRdb lists only in-frame clones, some missing. The sample comprises 400,000 or so clones, 90% of which are singletons, and about 0.63% rests with the top ten. Material: PBMCs or T cells enriched from blood (not recorded which). The receptor set was obtained from a man aged 18 to 30 who had recovered from COVID-19. CDR3s include the opening cysteine and the closing phenylalanine or tryptophan. The order of the fields is J gene, V gene, D gene, clone size, CDR3 protein, CDR3 DNA. The D gene is left open where the match is weak. Where a row states a size, it is once, few, many or the class of an expanded clone; other rows omit it.

TRBJ1-2,TRBV27,TRBD1,once,CASSSTRQGINYGYTF,TGTGCCAGCAGTTCTACCAGACAGGGCATAAACTATGGCTACACCTTC
TRBJ1-1,TRBV7-8,.,.,CASSTPSGTEAFF,TGTGCCAGCAGCACACCATCGGGGACTGAAGCTTTCTTT
TRBJ2-2,TRBV2,TRBD2,.,CASNPLAGGTGELFF,TGTGCCAGCAATCCTCTAGCGGGAGGAACCGGGGAGCTGTTTTTT
TRBJ2-3,TRBV7-8,TRBD2,.,CASSKVAGVDTDTQYF,TGTGCCAGCAGCAAAGTAGCGGGAGTAGACACAGATACGCAGTATTTT
TRBJ2-7,TRBV5-1,.,.,CASSLGGDKGEQYF,TGCGCCAGCAGCTTAGGAGGTGACAAAGGCGAGCAGTACTTC
TRBJ1-2,TRBV4-1,.,.,CASSLRVLESYGYTF,TGCGCCAGCAGCCTCCGGGTCCTAGAAAGCTATGGCTACACCTTC
TRBJ1-5,TRBV19,TRBD1,.,CASSTTGGGQPQHF,TGTGCCAGTAGTACCACAGGGGGCGGTCAGCCCCAGCATTTT
TRBJ1-5,TRBV19,.,.,CASSIMGDYQPQHF,TGTGCCAGTAGTATAATGGGTGACTATCAGCCCCAGCATTTT
TRBJ1-5,TRBV19,.,.,CASSSGMINQPQHF,TGTGCCAGTAGTTCCGGGATGATCAATCAGCCCCAGCATTTT
TRBJ2-2,TRBV7-2,.,.,CASSPRGSYTGELFF,TGTGCCAGCAGCCCCCGCGGGTCCTACACCGGGGAGCTGTTTTTT
TRBJ2-7,TRBV21-1,.,.,CASSNTGTGVYEQYF,TGTGCCAGCAGCAATACCGGGACAGGGGTCTACGAGCAGTACTTC
TRBJ2-5,TRBV5-1,.,.,CASRLEGETQYF,TGCGCCAGCAGGCTAGAGGGAGAGACCCAGTACTTC
TRBJ1-6,TRBV27,TRBD1,.,CASSESPGQGAVGSPLHF,TGTGCCAGCAGTGAAAGTCCGGGACAGGGGGCGGTAGGGTCACCCCTCCACTTT
TRBJ2-7,TRBV5-4,TRBD2,.,CASSLDPGRSSYEQYF,TGTGCCAGCAGCTTGGATCCCGGGAGGAGCTCCTACGAGCAGTACTTC
TRBJ1-1,TRBV7-2,.,few,CASSPFLNTEAFF,TGTGCCAGCAGTCCCTTTTTGAACACTGAAGCTTTCTTT
TRBJ2-1,TRBV29-1,TRBD1,.,CSVADRLSEQFF,TGCAGCGTCGCGGACAGGCTAAGTGAGCAGTTCTTC
TRBJ1-5,TRBV28,TRBD1,few,CASSLIGTGGDDQPQHF,TGTGCCAGCAGTTTAATCGGGACAGGGGGCGATGATCAGCCCCAGCATTTT
TRBJ2-1,TRBV27,.,.,CASSLILTVSYNEQFF,TGTGCCAGCAGTTTAATCTTAACAGTCTCCTACAATGAGCAGTTCTTC
TRBJ2-3,TRBV6-4,TRBD2,.,CAVEPLGRSTDTQYF,TGTGCCGTCGAGCCCCTCGGGAGGAGCACAGATACGCAGTATTTT
TRBJ2-1,TRBV2,TRBD2,.,CASSRGASGDNEQFF,TGTGCCAGCAGCCGGGGAGCTAGCGGGGACAATGAGCAGTTCTTC
TRBJ1-2,TRBV18,.,.,CASSPPAANYGYTF,TGTGCCAGCTCACCACCGGCAGCTAACTATGGCTACACCTTC
TRBJ2-5,TRBV7-3,.,once,CASSLGLRTSGGTQYF,TGTGCCAGCAGCTTAGGGTTGAGGACCTCCGGGGGGACCCAGTACTTC
TRBJ1-5,TRBV28,.,.,CASSYKISPSNQPQHF,TGTGCCAGCAGTTATAAAATTAGCCCCTCAAATCAGCCCCAGCATTTT
TRBJ2-7,TRBV4-1,TRBD2,.,CASSHFPGLAERSSYEQYF,TGCGCCAGCAGCCACTTCCCGGGACTAGCGGAGAGGAGCTCCTACGAGCAGTACTTC
TRBJ1-3,TRBV9,TRBD1,.,CASSPGTGYGNTIYF,TGTGCCAGCAGCCCCGGGACAGGGTATGGAAACACCATATATTTT
TRBJ1-1,TRBV4-1,.,.,CASSQVRGEVGMNTEAFF,TGCGCCAGCAGCCAAGTCCGCGGGGAAGTGGGGATGAACACTGAAGCTTTCTTT
TRBJ2-7,TRBV5-1,.,.,CASSFSGTGEQYF,TGCGCCAGCAGCTTCAGCGGAACTGGGGAGCAGTACTTC
TRBJ1-1,TRBV10-1,.,.,CASSGQATTEAFF,TGCGCCAGCAGTGGGCAGGCGACAACTGAAGCTTTCTTT
TRBJ2-5,TRBV3-1/TRBV3-2,TRBD2,.,CASSSYSTSGIQETQYF,TGTGCCAGCAGCTCGTATAGTACTAGCGGGATACAAGAGACCCAGTACTTC
TRBJ1-4,TRBV4-1,.,.,CASSQGDDRNNEKLFF,TGCGCCAGCAGCCAAGGGGATGACAGGAACAATGAAAAACTGTTTTTT
TRBJ1-1,TRBV9,.,once,CASTRSWAGDTEAFF,TGTGCCAGCACCCGTAGTTGGGCCGGGGACACTGAAGCTTTCTTT
TRBJ2-2,TRBV6-2/TRBV6-3,.,.,CASSYSTQAGELFF,TGTGCCAGCAGTTACTCTACCCAGGCCGGGGAGCTGTTTTTT
TRBJ1-1,TRBV10-2,TRBD1,.,CASREQGGNTEAFF,TGCGCCAGCAGAGAACAGGGGGGGAACACTGAAGCTTTCTTT
TRBJ1-2,TRBV28,TRBD1,.,CASSSRGRGYTF,TGTGCCAGCAGTTCAAGGGGGCGCGGCTACACCTTC